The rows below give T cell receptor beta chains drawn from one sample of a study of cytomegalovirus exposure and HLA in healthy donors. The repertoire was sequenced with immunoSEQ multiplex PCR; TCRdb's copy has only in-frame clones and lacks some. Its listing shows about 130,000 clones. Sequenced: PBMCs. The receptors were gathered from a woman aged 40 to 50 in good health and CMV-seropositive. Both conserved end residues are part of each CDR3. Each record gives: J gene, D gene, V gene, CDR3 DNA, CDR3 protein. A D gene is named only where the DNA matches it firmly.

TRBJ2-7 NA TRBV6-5 TGTGCCAGCAGTCCCAGTATCACCTACGAGCAGTACTTC CASSPSITYEQYF
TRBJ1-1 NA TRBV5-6 TGTGCCAGCAGCTTGTACGGGGGGAACACTGAAGCTTTCTTT CASSLYGGNTEAFF
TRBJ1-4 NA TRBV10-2 TGCGCCAGCAACACAGATACTAATGAAAAACTGTTTTTT CASNTDTNEKLFF
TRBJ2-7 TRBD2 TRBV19 TGTGCCAGTAGTACCGGGACTAGCGGGGTCCGGAGCGAGCAGTACTTC CASSTGTSGVRSEQYF
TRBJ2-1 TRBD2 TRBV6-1 TGTGCCAGCACTAGCGGGAGGGCCGCCTACAATGAGCAGTTCTTC CASTSGRAAYNEQFF
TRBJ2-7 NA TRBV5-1 TGCGCCAGCAGCTTGGGTACACACCCAGGCTACGAGCAGTACTTC CASSLGTHPGYEQYF
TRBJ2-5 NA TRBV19 TGTGCCAGTAGTCCCCGGGCTAGGGGAGAGACCCAGTACTTC CASSPRARGETQYF
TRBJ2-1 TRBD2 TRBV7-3 TGTGCCAGCAGCGGCGGGACTACGAATGAGCAGTTCTTC CASSGGTTNEQFF
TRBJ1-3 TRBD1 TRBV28 TGTGCCAGCGGGACAGGGGTCCTCTCTGGAAACACCATATATTTT CASGTGVLSGNTIYF
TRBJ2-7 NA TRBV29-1 TGCAGCGTTGCCGGGGGGCGAAATAGCTACGAGCAGTACTTC CSVAGGRNSYEQYF
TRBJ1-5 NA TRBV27 TGTGCCAGCAGTTTACGGGGGCAGCCCCAGCATTTT CASSLRGQPQHF
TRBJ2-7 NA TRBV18 TGTGCCAGCTCACTGGGCCCCCGGGAGCAGTACTTC CASSLGPREQYF
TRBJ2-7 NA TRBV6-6 TGTGCCAGCAGTTATATGCCAGGGACCTACGAGCAGTACTTC CASSYMPGTYEQYF
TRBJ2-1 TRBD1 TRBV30 TGTGCCTGGGACGAAGACAGGGAAGATGAGCAGTTCTTC CAWDEDREDEQFF
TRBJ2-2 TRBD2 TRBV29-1 TGCAGCGTGGGACTAGCGGTTAACACCGGGGAGCTGTTTTTT CSVGLAVNTGELFF
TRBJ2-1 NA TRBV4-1 TGCGCCAGCAGCCAAGTAACGGGGAACAATGAGCAGTTCTTC CASSQVTGNNEQFF
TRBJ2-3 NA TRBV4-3 TGCGCCAGCAGCCAAGAGGGGAGTTTGGCAGATACGCAGTATTTT CASSQEGSLADTQYF
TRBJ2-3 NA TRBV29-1 TGCAGCGTTGTAAGGATGACTTTCACAGATACGCAGTATTTT CSVVRMTFTDTQYF
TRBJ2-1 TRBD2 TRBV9 TGTGCCAGCAGCTCAGGGGATAGCGGGAGAGCGCAGTTCTTC CASSSGDSGRAQFF
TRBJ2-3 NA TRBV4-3 TGCGCCAGCAGCCAAGGGGCCCAGAGCTTAATCACAGATACGCAGTATTTT CASSQGAQSLITDTQYF
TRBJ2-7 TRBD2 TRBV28 TGTGCCAGCAGTTCGCAGCGGGAGTTTTACGAGCAGTACTTC CASSSQREFYEQYF
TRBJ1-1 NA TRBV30 TGTGCCTGGAGTGTCCTCAGAGGGAACACTGAAGCTTTCTTT CAWSVLRGNTEAFF
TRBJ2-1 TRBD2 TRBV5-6 TGTGCCAGCAGCTCAGGGTTGGGTAGCGGGAGGGTTGATGAGCAGTTCTTC CASSSGLGSGRVDEQFF
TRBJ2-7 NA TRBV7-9 TGTGCCAGCAGCTCCAGGGTTGGATCCTACGAGCAGTACTTC CASSSRVGSYEQYF
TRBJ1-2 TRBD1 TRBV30 TGTGCCTACCTAAGGAAGGGGGCCTACTATGGCTACACCTTC CAYLRKGAYYGYTF
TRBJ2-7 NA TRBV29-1 TGCAGCGCCACGACAGGTATCAGCGAGCAGTACTTC CSATTGISEQYF
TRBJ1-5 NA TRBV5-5 TGTGCCAGCAGCTTGGAGACAGGTTCCTATAGCAATCAGCCCCAGCATTTT CASSLETGSYSNQPQHF
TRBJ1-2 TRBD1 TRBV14 TGTGCCAGCAGCTTACAGGGGCCTGGCTACACCTTC CASSLQGPGYTF
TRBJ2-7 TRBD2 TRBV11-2 TGTGCCAGCAGCTCAGAGGGGGGGTTTAGCGGGGATGGCTACGAGCAGTACTTC CASSSEGGFSGDGYEQYF
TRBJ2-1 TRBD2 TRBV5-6 TGTGCCAGCAGTTACGGGACTAGCGAGAACAATGAGCAGTTCTTC CASSYGTSENNEQFF
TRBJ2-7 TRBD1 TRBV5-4 TGTGCCAGCAGCTCCCGACAGGGTAGCTACGAGCAGTACTTC CASSSRQGSYEQYF
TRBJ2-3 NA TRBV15 TGTGCCACCAGCAGCACCGGGTATAGGGATACGCAGTATTTT CATSSTGYRDTQYF
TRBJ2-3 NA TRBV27 TGTGCCAGCAGTTCGGAGGGCCCAGATACGCAGTATTTT CASSSEGPDTQYF
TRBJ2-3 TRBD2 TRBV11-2 TGTGCCAGCAGCGCCGGACTAGCGGGAGAACGATTT CASSAGLAGERF
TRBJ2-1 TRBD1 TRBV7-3 TGTGCCAGCAGCGCCCAAAACAGGGGGAATGAGCAGTTCTTC CASSAQNRGNEQFF
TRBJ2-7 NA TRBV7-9 TGTGCCAGCAGCCCCCCGGCTAGAGTTTACGAGCAGTACTTC CASSPPARVYEQYF
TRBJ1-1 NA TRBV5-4 TGTGCCAGCAGCTTGAATTCAGTGAACACTGAAGCTTTCTTT CASSLNSVNTEAFF
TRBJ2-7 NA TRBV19 TGTGCCAGTAGTATCGGCCCGCGGGGACCCTCTGTCGAGCAGTACTTC CASSIGPRGPSVEQYF
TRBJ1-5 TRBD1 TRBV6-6 TGTGCCAGCAGTTCCACAGGGGGAAGCAATCAGCCCCAGCATTTT CASSSTGGSNQPQHF
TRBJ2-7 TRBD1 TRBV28 TGTGCCAGCAGTCCACGCGGGACAGGCTACTTC CASSPRGTGYF
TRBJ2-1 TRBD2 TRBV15 TGTGCCACCAGAGAACTTAGCGGGATAAACGATGAGCAGTTCTTC CATRELSGINDEQFF
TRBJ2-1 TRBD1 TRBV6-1 TGTGCCAGCAGTCTATCCAGGGGGCTAGGTGAGCAGTTCTTC CASSLSRGLGEQFF
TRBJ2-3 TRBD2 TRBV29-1 TGCAGCGTTGTCGGCTGGCTAGCGGATCAGAGGTATACGCAGTATTTT CSVVGWLADQRYTQYF
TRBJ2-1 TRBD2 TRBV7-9 TGTGCCAGCAGCCTAAGCGGGGACAATGAGCAGTTCTTC CASSLSGDNEQFF
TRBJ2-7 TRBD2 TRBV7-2 TGTGCCAGCAGCTTGGGGGGGTCCGCCTACGAGCAGTACTTC CASSLGGSAYEQYF
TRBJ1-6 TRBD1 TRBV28 TGTGCCAGCTTGTTGACAGGGGAAGTTCTTACGTCACCCCTCCACTTT CASLLTGEVLTSPLHF
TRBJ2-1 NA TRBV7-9 TGTGCCAGCAGCTTAGCCAGCAATGAGCAGTTCTTC CASSLASNEQFF
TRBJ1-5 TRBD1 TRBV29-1 TGCAGCGCAGGAGACAGGGGCAATCAGCCCCAGCATTTT CSAGDRGNQPQHF
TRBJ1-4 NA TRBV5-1 TGCGCCAGCAGCTTGGTTGGGGCAGGGGCCAGTGAAAAACTGTTTTTT CASSLVGAGASEKLFF
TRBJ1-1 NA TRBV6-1 TGTGCCAGCGGGGGCAGAGTGAACACTGAAGCTTTCTTT CASGGRVNTEAFF
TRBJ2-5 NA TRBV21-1 TGTGCCAGCAGCAAATTCCTTTTCCAAGAGACCCAGTACTTC CASSKFLFQETQYF
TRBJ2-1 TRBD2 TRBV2 TGTGCCAGCAGGGTCGGGACTAGCGGGAGTTCTGAGCAGTTCTTC CASRVGTSGSSEQFF
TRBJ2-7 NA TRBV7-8 TGTGCCAGCAGCTTAGGGCCCTCCTACGAGCAGTACTTC CASSLGPSYEQYF
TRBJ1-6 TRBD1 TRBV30 TGTGCCTGGAGCGCACGACAGGGGAGGGATTCACCCCTCCACTTT CAWSARQGRDSPLHF
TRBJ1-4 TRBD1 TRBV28 TGTGCCAGCAGTCCACCGACAGGGGTAAACCTTGAAAAACTGTTTTTT CASSPPTGVNLEKLFF
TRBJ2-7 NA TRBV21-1 TGTGCCAGCAGCAAAGGGACACCACCCATCCCGGGACTAGCGGGGCCAGGGATATACGAGCAGTACTTC CASSKGTPPIPGLAGPGIYEQYF
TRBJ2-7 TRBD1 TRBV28 TGTGCCAGCAGCTTGTCTGGACAGGGGGCAGAGTACGAGCAGTACTTC CASSLSGQGAEYEQYF
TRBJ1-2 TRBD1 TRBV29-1 TGCAGCGTTGAATCAGGGGGGTTGCGTGGCTACACCTTC CSVESGGLRGYTF
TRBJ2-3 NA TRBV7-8 TGTGCCAGCACTTTCGCGGGTACAGATACGCAGTATTTT CASTFAGTDTQYF